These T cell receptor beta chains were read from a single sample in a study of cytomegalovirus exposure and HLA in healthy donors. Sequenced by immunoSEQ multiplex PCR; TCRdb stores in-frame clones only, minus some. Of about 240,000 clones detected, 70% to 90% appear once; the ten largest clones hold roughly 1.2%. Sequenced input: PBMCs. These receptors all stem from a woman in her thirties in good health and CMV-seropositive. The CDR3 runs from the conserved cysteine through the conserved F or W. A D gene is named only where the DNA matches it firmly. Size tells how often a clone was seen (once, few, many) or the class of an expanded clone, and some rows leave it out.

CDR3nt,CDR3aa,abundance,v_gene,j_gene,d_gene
TGTGCCAGCAGCTTTCTGACAGGGTACTACAATGAGCAGTTCTTC,CASSFLTGYYNEQFF,once,TRBV7-9,TRBJ2-1,TRBD1
TGTGCCAGCAGTACCGGGGGGGGCCGATATACTGAAGCTTTCTTT,CASSTGGGRYTEAFF,.,TRBV28,TRBJ1-1,.
TGTGCCAGCAGTTTTTTCGCTAGCGCACATTACGAGCAGTACTTC,CASSFFASAHYEQYF,.,TRBV28,TRBJ2-7,.
TGTGCCAGCAGAAGCCAGCCAGGGGCATCCTACAATGAGCAGTTCTTC,CASRSQPGASYNEQFF,.,TRBV7-2,TRBJ2-1,.
TGCGCCAGCAGCTCCGGGACAGGGAAGTGGGGGCTGTTTTTT,CASSSGTGKWGLFF,.,TRBV5-1,TRBJ1-4,TRBD1
TGTGCCAGCACCGGACAGGGATATCAGCCCCAGCATTTT,CASTGQGYQPQHF,.,TRBV6-1,TRBJ1-5,TRBD1
TGTGCCAGCAGCTATAGCACAGATACGCAGTATTTT,CASSYSTDTQYF,.,TRBV9,TRBJ2-3,.
TGTGCCAGCAGCCCTCCCGGGACCAGGGGGGATGAGCAGTTCTTC,CASSPPGTRGDEQFF,.,TRBV9,TRBJ2-1,.
TGTGCCAGCAGTTACGGGCGGGACTCCTACGAGCAGTACTTC,CASSYGRDSYEQYF,.,TRBV6-5,TRBJ2-7,.
TGTGCCAGCAGTTTACAGGGGATGAACTGGCCAAAAAGGGTGGGTGAGCAGTTCTTC,CASSLQGMNWPKRVGEQFF,.,TRBV27,TRBJ2-1,.